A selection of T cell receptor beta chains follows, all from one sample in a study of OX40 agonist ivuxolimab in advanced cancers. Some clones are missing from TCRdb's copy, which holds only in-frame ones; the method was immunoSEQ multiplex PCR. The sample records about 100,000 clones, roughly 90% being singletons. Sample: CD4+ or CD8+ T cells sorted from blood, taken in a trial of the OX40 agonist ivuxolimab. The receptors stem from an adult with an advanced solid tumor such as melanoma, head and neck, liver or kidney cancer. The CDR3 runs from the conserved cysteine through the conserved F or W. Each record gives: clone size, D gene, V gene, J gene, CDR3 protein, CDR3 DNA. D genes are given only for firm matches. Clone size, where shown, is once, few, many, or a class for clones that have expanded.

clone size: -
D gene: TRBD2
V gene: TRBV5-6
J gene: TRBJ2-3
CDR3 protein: CASSLRTSGGGTDTQYF
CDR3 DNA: TGTGCCAGCAGCCTCCGGACTAGCGGGGGAGGCACAGATACGCAGTATTTT

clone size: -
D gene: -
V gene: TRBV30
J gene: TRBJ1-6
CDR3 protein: CAWTGHKNSPLHF
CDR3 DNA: TGTGCCTGGACAGGACACAAGAATTCACCCCTCCACTTT

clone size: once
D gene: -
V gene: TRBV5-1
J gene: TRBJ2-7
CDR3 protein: CASTRSGSFPYEQYF
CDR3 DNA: TGCGCCAGCACCAGGAGCGGAAGCTTTCCCTACGAGCAGTACTTC

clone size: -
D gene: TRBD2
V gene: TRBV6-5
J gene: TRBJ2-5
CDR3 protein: CASSYSTSGKETQYF
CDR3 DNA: TGTGCCAGCAGTTACTCGACTAGCGGAAAAGAGACCCAGTACTTC

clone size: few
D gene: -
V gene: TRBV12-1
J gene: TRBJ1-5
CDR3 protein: CASSFAHWDQPQHF
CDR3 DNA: TGTGCCAGCAGCTTTGCGCACTGGGATCAGCCCCAGCATTTT

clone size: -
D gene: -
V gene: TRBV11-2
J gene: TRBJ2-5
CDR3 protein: CASSPVNRVVETQYF
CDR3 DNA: TGTGCCAGCAGCCCCGTGAACAGGGTGGTGGAGACCCAGTACTTC

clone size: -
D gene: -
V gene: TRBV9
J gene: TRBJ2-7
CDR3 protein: CASSVNRPLTSLYEQYF
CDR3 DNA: TGTGCCAGCAGCGTAAATCGGCCTCTGACTTCCCTCTACGAGCAGTACTTC

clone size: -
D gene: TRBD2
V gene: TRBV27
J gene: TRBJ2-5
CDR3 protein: CASSLKGFGGEETQYF
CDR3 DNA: TGTGCCAGCAGTTTAAAAGGTTTCGGGGGGGAAGAGACCCAGTACTTC

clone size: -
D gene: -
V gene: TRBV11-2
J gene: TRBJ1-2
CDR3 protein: CASSLGVQSHGYTF
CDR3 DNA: TGTGCCAGCAGCTTAGGTGTCCAGAGCCATGGCTACACCTTC

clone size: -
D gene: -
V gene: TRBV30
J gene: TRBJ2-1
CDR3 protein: CAWNVGTYNEQFF
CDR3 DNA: TGTGCCTGGAACGTTGGCACCTACAATGAGCAGTTCTTC

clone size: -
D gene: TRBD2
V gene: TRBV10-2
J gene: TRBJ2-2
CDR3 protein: CASRGSSGIGVGTGELFF
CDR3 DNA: TGCGCCAGCAGGGGGTCTAGCGGGATCGGGGTTGGGACCGGGGAGCTGTTTTTT

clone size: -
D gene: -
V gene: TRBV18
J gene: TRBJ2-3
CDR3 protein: CASSPPFHTQYF
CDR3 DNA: TGTGCCAGCTCACCACCATTCCATACGCAGTATTTT

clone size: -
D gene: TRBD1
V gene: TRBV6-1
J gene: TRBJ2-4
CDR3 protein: CASSDGTGLGAKNIQYF
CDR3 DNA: TGTGCCAGCAGTGACGGGACAGGGTTGGGTGCCAAAAACATTCAGTACTTC

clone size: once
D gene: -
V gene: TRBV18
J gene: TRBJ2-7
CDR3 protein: CASEGPGEEQYF
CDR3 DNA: TGTGCCAGCGAGGGGCCCGGGGAGGAGCAGTACTTC

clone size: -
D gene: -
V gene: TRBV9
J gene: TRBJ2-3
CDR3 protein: CASSVQADSDTQYF
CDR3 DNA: TGTGCCAGCAGCGTCCAAGCCGATTCAGATACGCAGTATTTT

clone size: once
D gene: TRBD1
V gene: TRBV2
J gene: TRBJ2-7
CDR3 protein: CASTHRGIYEQYF
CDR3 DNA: TGTGCCAGCACCCACAGGGGTATTTACGAGCAGTACTTC

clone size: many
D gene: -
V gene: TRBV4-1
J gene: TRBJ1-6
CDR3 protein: CASSQAASPGDSPLHF
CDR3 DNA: TGCGCCAGCAGCCAAGCGGCATCCCCGGGAGATTCACCCCTCCACTTT

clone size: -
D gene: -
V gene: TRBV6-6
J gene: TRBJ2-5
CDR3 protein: CASTKGEGRGTQYF
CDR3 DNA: TGTGCCAGCACAAAGGGGGAGGGGCGCGGGACCCAGTACTTC

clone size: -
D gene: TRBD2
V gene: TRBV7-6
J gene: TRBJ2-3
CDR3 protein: CASSLGGGGKSDTQYF
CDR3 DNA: TGTGCCAGCAGCTTAGGAGGCGGGGGGAAATCAGATACGCAGTATTTT

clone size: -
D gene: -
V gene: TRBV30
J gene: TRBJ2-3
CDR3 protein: CAWSGADTQYF
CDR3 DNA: TGTGCCTGGAGTGGGGCAGATACGCAGTATTTT

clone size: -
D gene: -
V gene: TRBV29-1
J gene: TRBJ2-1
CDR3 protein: CSVEWEAYNEQFF
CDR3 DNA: TGCAGCGTTGAATGGGAAGCCTACAATGAGCAGTTCTTC

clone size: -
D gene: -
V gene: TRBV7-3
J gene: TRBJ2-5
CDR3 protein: CASSLGGWETQYF
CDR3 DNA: TGTGCCAGCAGCTTAGGGGGTTGGGAGACCCAGTACTTC

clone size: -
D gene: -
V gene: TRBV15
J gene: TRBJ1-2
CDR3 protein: CATSRGGTPGYTF
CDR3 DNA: TGTGCCACCAGCAGAGGAGGGACCCCCGGCTACACCTTC

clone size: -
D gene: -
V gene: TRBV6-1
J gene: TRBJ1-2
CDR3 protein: CASSEVDGDRGYTF
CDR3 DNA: TGTGCCAGCAGTGAAGTGGACGGGGATCGGGGCTACACCTTC

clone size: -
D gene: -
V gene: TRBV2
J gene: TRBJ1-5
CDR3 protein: CASMGQGNQPQHF
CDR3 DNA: TGTGCCAGCATGGGCCAGGGGAATCAGCCCCAGCATTTT

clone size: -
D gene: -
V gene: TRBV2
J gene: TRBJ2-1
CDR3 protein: CASSKGADPSYNEQFF
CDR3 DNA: TGTGCCAGCAGTAAGGGAGCGGACCCCTCCTACAATGAGCAGTTCTTC

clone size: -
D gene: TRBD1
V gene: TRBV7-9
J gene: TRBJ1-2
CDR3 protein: CASTLGMGQGLHGYTF
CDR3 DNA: TGTGCCAGCACCCTAGGAATGGGACAGGGGCTGCATGGCTACACCTTC

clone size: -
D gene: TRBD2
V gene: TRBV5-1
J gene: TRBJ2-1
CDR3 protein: CASSFGTSGVLPEQFF
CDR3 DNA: TGCGCCAGCAGCTTTGGGACTAGCGGGGTATTGCCTGAGCAGTTCTTC